This TCR beta chain was sequenced during a study of cytomegalovirus exposure and HLA in healthy donors. PCR involved 60 Vbeta and 13 Jbeta primers. Produced via immunoSEQ multiplex PCR; TCRdb's table is partial and in-frame only. The sample has 95,000 to 100,000 clones, around three quarters seen once. What was sequenced was PBMCs. The sequence came from a man aged 40-49 years in good health and CMV-seronegative.

The CDR3 sequence: CASSWASGRQETQYF. CDR3 nucleotide sequence: TGTGCCAGCAGCTGGGCTAGCGGCCGCCAAGAGACCCAGTACTTC. The J gene is TRBJ2-5, the V gene TRBV6-5, with 7 nucleotides matching TRBD2. Germline CDR1 and CDR2: MNHEY and SVGAGI. This CDR3 region has 15 residues. With V trimmed by 6 bases and J by 1 base, 8 bases remained unmatched.